The clone carrying this T cell receptor (beta chain) was seen just once. The germline gene is not matched at one end of the junction; a read error may be the cause. The sample is drawn from a study of shared clonotypes between healthy human individuals. The naive CD8 population came from CD45RO-negative cells selected for CCR7, without terminally differentiated effector memory CD45RA+ cells. This CDR3 region has 16 residues. Germline CDR1 and CDR2: LNHDA and SQIVND (reference sequence). Clones were read by immunoSEQ multiplex PCR, and TCRdb kept only the in-frame ones, dropping some. The data hold 1.5 million to 2.5 million clones, with approximately 94% observed a single time.

Sample: naive CD8+ T cells sorted from blood. V usage is TRBV19 and J usage is TRBJ2-7; D uncertain. The clonotype was recovered from a man aged 18-30 years in good health. The CDR3 DNA follows: TGTGCCAGTAGTATAGAGGCCGCACCCATATCCTACGGGCAGTACTTC. Its translation: CASSIEAAPISYGQYF.